This T cell receptor (beta chain) appears in the sequencing data of a study of cytomegalovirus exposure and HLA in healthy donors. As for this clone: Its target is not known.

Study-level results: Several of the most significant clusters were apparently associated with common viral pathogens in a later analysis. Cytomegalovirus-associated TCR beta chains were listed, numbering 150 to 200.

With 60 Vbeta and 13 Jbeta primers, the PCR was carried out. TCRdb keeps only in-frame clones here, not all; method: immunoSEQ multiplex PCR. The sample records fewer than 150,000 clones, 82% being singletons. V shed 5 bases and J 2 bases; nucleotides not matched to a gene: 5. Looked up from germline, CDR1 is SGHNT and CDR2 is YENEEA. The CDR3 covers 14 residues. The sample comprised PBMCs. This sequence originates from a woman in her late teens or twenties in good health and CMV-seronegative. V and J are TRBV11-3 and TRBJ2-5, with TRBD1 matching over 7 bases. The CDR3 region has the DNA TGTGCCAGCAGCCCTCAGACAGGGCAAGAGACCCAGTACTTC. Translated, it gives CASSPQTGQETQYF.